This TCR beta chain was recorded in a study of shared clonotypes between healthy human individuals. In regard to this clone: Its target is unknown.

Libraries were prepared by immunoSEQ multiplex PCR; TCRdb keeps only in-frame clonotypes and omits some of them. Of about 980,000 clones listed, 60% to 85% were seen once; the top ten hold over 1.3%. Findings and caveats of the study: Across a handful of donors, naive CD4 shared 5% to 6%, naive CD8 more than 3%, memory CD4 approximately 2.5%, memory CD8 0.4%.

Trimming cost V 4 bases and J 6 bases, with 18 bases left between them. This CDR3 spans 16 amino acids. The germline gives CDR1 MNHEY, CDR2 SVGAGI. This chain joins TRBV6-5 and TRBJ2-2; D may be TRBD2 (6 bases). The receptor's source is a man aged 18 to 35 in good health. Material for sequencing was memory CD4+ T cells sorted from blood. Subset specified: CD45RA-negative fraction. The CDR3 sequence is CASSFGHGSFAGELFF. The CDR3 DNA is TGTGCCAGCAGTTTCGGTCACGGGAGCTTTGCCGGGGAGCTGTTTTTT.